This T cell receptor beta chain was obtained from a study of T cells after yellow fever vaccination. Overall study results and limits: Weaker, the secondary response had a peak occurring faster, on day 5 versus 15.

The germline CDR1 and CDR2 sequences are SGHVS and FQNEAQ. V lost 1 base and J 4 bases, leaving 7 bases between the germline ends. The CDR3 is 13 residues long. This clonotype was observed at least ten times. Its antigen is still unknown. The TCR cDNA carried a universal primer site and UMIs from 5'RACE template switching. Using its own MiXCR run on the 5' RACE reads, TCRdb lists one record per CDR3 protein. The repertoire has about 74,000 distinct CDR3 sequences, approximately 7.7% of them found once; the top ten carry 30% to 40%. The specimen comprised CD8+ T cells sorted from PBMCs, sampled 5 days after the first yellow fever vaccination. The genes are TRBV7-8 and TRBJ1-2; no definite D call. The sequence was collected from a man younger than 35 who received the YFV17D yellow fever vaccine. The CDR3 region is CASSLDGSYGYTF. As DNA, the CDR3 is TGTGCCAGCAGCTTAGATGGAAGCTATGGCTACACCTTC.